This T cell receptor beta chain was recovered during a study of blood T cells in healthy people across ages. The study's findings and limits: PBMCs left unsorted prevented a conclusive naive versus antigen-experienced comparison.

The use of a sample-barcoded 5' primer and a J-beta primer mix characterized a second PCR of about 6 to 11 cycles. The template-switch adaptor, which had 12 random nucleotides, put a tag on each cDNA molecule. TCRdb reprocessed the 5' RACE reads with MiXCR, giving one entry per CDR3 protein. There are some 1 million distinct CDR3 sequences in the sample; 35% to 55% occur only once, and around 18% lies in the top ten. CDR3 size: 13 residues. Trimming removed 9 bases from V and 4 bases from J, with 12 bases in between. The total RNA that was extracted per sample amounted to at least 5 micrograms. Points on this clonotype: Its antigen is not identified.

This receptor was identified in a woman in her sixties in good health. This rearrangement joins TRBV12-3 or TRBV12-4 to TRBJ1-4; unclear D gene. The sequenced material came from blood. As DNA, the CDR3 is TGTGCCAGTACCGGAGGTCGTAATGAAAAACTGTTTTTT. Translated, it gives CASTGGRNEKLFF.